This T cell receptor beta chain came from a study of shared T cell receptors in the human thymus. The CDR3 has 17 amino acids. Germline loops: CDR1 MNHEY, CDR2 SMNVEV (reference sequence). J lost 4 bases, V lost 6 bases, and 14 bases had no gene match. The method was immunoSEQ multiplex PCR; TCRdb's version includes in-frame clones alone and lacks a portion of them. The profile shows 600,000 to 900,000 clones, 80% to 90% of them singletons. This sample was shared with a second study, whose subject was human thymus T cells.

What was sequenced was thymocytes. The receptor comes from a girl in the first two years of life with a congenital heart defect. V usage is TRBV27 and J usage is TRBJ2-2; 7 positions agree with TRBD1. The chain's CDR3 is CASSKIATGASTGELFF. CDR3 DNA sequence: TGTGCCAGCAGCAAGATCGCAACAGGGGCGAGCACCGGGGAGCTGTTTTTT.